This T cell receptor beta chain was identified in a study of T cell responses to AZD1222 COVID-19 vaccine. The CDR3 consists of 14 residues. Germline assignment: CDR1 SGHAT and CDR2 FQDESV (reference sequence). Trimming shortened V by 4 bases and J by 1 base, and 10 bases separated the two germline ends. On this clone itself: Its antigen is not identified.

Profiling relied on immunoSEQ multiplex PCR, and the TCRdb table lists in-frame clones only, not all of them. The sample lists approximately 210,000 clones, 90% to 95% seen once, with over 1.5% in the top ten. Overall study findings and caveats: Repertoire samples came only from after the peak T cell response. Increases in Spike-specific TCR breadth and depth were seen after two AZD1222 doses. Spike-wide vaccine-associated CD4 TCRs dominated at 160-218 and 743-854.

Here the sequenced sample was peripheral blood, taken 28 days after the second dose of the MenACWY control vaccine. The TCR was taken from an adult who received the MenACWY meningococcal vaccine as a control. The chain recombines TRBV11-1 with TRBJ1-1; D unresolved. As DNA, the CDR3 is TGTGCCAGCAGCTCAGAACTAAGGAACACTGAAGCTTTCTTT. It specifies CASSSELRNTEAFF. Variable domain in full (rest from reference TRBV11-1 and TRBJ1-1): EAEVAQSPRYKITEKSQAVAFWCDPISGHATLYWYRQILGQGPELLVQFQDESVVDDSQLPKDRFSAERLKGVDSTLKIQPAELGDSAMYLCASSSELRNTEAFFGQGTRLTVV.